Detailed here is one TCR beta chain. Germline-derived CDR1 and CDR2 are MNHNY and SVGAGI (reference sequence). The CDR3 is 10 residues long. V lost 8 bases, J lost 7 bases, and 8 bases lay in between. This sample is part of a study of T cell changes during pregnancy in multiple sclerosis. Produced via immunoSEQ multiplex PCR; TCRdb's table is partial and in-frame only. The sample has around 40,000 clones, about nine tenths seen once. The sample consisted of CD8+ T cells from peripheral blood mononuclear cells, taken before pregnancy. The chain couples TRBV6-6 to TRBJ1-1; perhaps TRBD1 as D (5 bases). The TCR sequence derives from a female donor with multiple sclerosis, enrolled in a pregnancy study. CDR3 in DNA: TGTGCCAGCGAGGGACTTGAAGCTTTCTTT. Translating gives CASEGLEAFF.